Below, 26 T cell receptor beta chains from the same sample are listed, as sequenced in a study of CD8+CD57+ T cells in acquired aplastic anemia. The use of genomic DNA as template underpinned the TCR beta VDJ and CDR3 profiling. TCRdb processed the reads anew with MiXCR; each CDR3 protein has one entry. The table records 100,000 to 150,000 distinct CDR3 sequences, around two fifths of them present only once. The specimen sequenced was sorted CD4+, CD8+, or CD8+CD57+ T cells (not recorded which) from PBMCs. Receptors were obtained from a human donor in good health, serving as a control.

Notes on this clonotype: Compared with germline, one end of the junction differs, possibly owing to a read error. V gene TRBV10-3 combines with J gene TRBJ1-2; 11 bases line up with TRBD1. In germline, CDR1 is ENHRY, CDR2 SYGVKD. The CDR3 has 15 residues. CDR3 sequence: CASSAGQGAYYGYTF. The CDR3 nucleotides are TGTGCCAGCAGTGCCGGACAGGGGGCTTACTATGGCTACACCTTC.

This clonotype showed up many times. The chain carries TRBV5-1 and TRBJ2-3, with D possibly TRBD2 on 5 matching bases. Germline values: CDR1 SGHRS, CDR2 YFSETQ. This CDR3 is built from 14 residues. V lost 2 bases to trimming and J lost 6 bases, with 13 bases between them. The CDR3: CASSFPAAGDTQYF. In DNA, the CDR3 is TGCGCCAGCAGCTTCCCCGCGGCGGGTGATACGCAGTATTTT. Together with reference TRBV5-1 and TRBJ2-3, the CDR3 gives the full variable domain: KAGVTQTPRYLIKTRGQQVTLSCSPISGHRSVSWYQQTPGQGLQFLFEYFSETQRNKGNFPGRFSGRQFSNSRSEMNVSTLELGDSALYLCASSFPAAGDTQYFGPGTRLTVL.

In this sample, this clonotype turned up a few times. J is TRBJ1-5 and V is TRBV28, with TRBD1 matching 9 bases. The CDR3 length is 16 residues. Germline V gene lookup returns CDR1 MDHEN and CDR2 SYDVKM. The V gene end was trimmed by 8 bases and the J gene end by 4 bases; junction bases not matched to a gene: 12. The CDR3 region has the DNA TGTGCCAGCTGCCTTGACCGACAGGGGGGGAATCAGCCCCAGCATTTT. Amino acid sequence: CASCLDRQGGNQPQHF.

Turning to this clonotype: Possible read error: a much larger clone is one base away. This likely comes from a read error, as the CDR3 has no conserved phenylalanine or tryptophan at its end. The rearrangement links TRBV3-1 to TRBJ1-1, with D unclear. Trimming removed 1 base from V and 0 bases from J, with 12 bases in between. CDR1 LGHDT and CDR2 YNNKEL come from the germline V gene (reference sequence). This CDR3 is 16 amino acids long. The CDR3 sequence is CASSQGGNAVNTEAFL. The CDR3 bases are TGTGCCAGCAGCCAAGGGGGTAATGCGGTGAACACTGAAGCTTTCCTT.

The rearrangement uses TRBV12-3 or TRBV12-4 and TRBJ2-5; 10 bases are shared with TRBD2. The CDR3 runs 17 residues. J lost 1 base, V lost 3 bases, and 8 bases had no gene match. This CDR3 is CASSFRGIAGGQETQYF. Written as DNA, the CDR3 is TGTGCCAGCAGTTTTCGGGGGATAGCGGGGGGCCAAGAGACCCAGTACTTC.

This clonotype was counted a few times. This chain links TRBV6-2 or TRBV6-3 with TRBJ2-7; D perhaps matches TRBD2 (5 bases). The V gene's germline CDR1 is MNHEY and CDR2 SVGEGT. Trimming left V 5 bases short and J 4 bases short, with 15 bases between. The CDR3 spans 14 residues. This chain's CDR3 is CASSASLEPYEQYF. The CDR3 DNA reads TGTGCCAGCAGTGCCTCACTAGAGCCTTACGAGCAGTACTTC.

This clonotype was counted between two and nine times. The chain couples TRBV20-1 to TRBJ1-3; tentatively, D is TRBD1 (6 bases). The CDR3 contains 13 residues. Deletions cut 6 bases from V and 1 base from J, with 10 bases between. Germline CDR1 is DFQATT and CDR2 is SNEGSKA (reference sequence). The CDR3 coding sequence is TGCAGTGCGGGGGGGGCGTCTGGAAACACCATATATTTT. Protein sequence: CSAGGASGNTIYF.

This clonotype appeared many times. The DNA for the CDR3 is TGCGCCAGCAGCCAGGGGAAGTCTGGAAACACCATATATTTT. Residues: CASSQGKSGNTIYF. V usage is TRBV4-1 and J usage is TRBJ1-3; D is uncertain. This CDR3 is built from 14 residues. The germline V gene has CDR1 MGHRA and CDR2 YSYEKL. Trimming took 3 bases from V and 1 from J, leaving 7 bases between them.

This clonotype was seen ten or more times. The chain carries TRBV10-3 and TRBJ1-3; tentatively, D is TRBD1 (5 bases). CDR3 length: 15 residues. V lost 8 bases and J 0 bases, leaving 14 bases between the germline ends. The germline V gene has CDR1 ENHRY and CDR2 SYGVKD. The DNA for the CDR3 is TGTGCCATCCAAGCCGGGACCCCCTCTGGAAACACCATATATTTT. Translation gives CAIQAGTPSGNTIYF.

This clonotype showed up just a few times. This chain links TRBV7-9 with TRBJ1-1, with a possible D match to TRBD1 (5 bases). The V gene's germline CDR1 is SEHNR and CDR2 FQNEAQ (reference sequence). CDR3 length: 13 residues. V was clipped by 1 base and J by 4 bases, with 7 bases between them. CDR3 region: CASSLGGRTEAFF. The DNA for the CDR3 is TGTGCCAGCAGCTTAGGGGGCCGCACTGAAGCTTTCTTT.

This chain connects TRBV25-1 to TRBJ1-6, with 7 nucleotides matching TRBD1. Germline V gene lookup returns CDR1 MGHDK and CDR2 SYGVNS. Germline trimming cut 4 bases from V and 9 bases from J; bases unmatched to any gene: 12. CDR3 length: 16 residues. The CDR3 region is CASSAPTGNLLSPLHF. The CDR3, as DNA: TGTGCCAGCAGTGCACCGACAGGGAACCTACTTTCACCCCTCCACTTT.

The table lists this clonotype with many counts. J is TRBJ1-4 and V is TRBV19, with D maybe TRBD1 (5 bases). The CDR3 contains 14 residues. The V end was cut by 6 bases, the J end by 7 bases, with 15 bases between. Germline V gene sequence: CDR1 LNHDA, CDR2 SQIVND (reference sequence). This chain's CDR3 is CASSPGGVGEKLFF. The CDR3 bases are TGTGCCAGTAGCCCCGGGGGGGTTGGTGAAAAACTGTTTTTT.

This clonotype was seen a few times. The rearrangement joins TRBV18 to TRBJ1-5; D gene ambiguous. Germline loops: CDR1 KGHSH, CDR2 LQKENI. Between the trimmed V and J ends, which lost 1 base and 3 bases, there was a span of 7 bases. The CDR3 totals 14 residues. CDR3 coding DNA: TGTGCCAGCTCACCACAGCTAGACAATCAGCCCCAGCATTTT. Protein product: CASSPQLDNQPQHF. Supplemented by reference TRBV18 and TRBJ1-5, the full variable domain reads NAGVMQNPRHLVRRRGQEARLRCSPMKGHSHVYWYRQLPEEGLKFMVYLQKENIIDESGMPKERFSAEFPKEGPSILRIQQVVRGDSAAYFCASSPQLDNQPQHFGDGTRLSIL.

This clonotype was counted only a few times. V is TRBV2 and J is TRBJ1-2, with 9 positions matching TRBD1. V gave up 2 bases and J gave up 4 bases; unmatched junction bases: 8. Germline V gives CDR1 SNHLY, CDR2 FYNNEI. The CDR3 extends over 16 amino acids. In DNA form, the CDR3 reads TGTGCCAGCAGTGAAAAGGGGACAGGGCGAGGCTATGGCTACACCTTC. Translation: CASSEKGTGRGYGYTF.

The rearrangement uses TRBV2 and TRBJ1-2, with TRBD1 as a possible D gene (5 bases). Germline V gene lookup returns CDR1 SNHLY and CDR2 FYNNEI. V was shortened by 11 bases and J by 2 bases, with 15 bases between the two germline ends. The length of the CDR3 is 13 residues. DNA for the CDR3: TGTGCCTGGGTGGGACTGGGCAACTATGGCTACACCTTC. It codes for CAWVGLGNYGYTF.

The chain combines TRBV15 with TRBJ2-7, with D perhaps TRBD1 (5 bases). Trimming left V 0 bases short and J 2 bases short, with 8 bases between. CDR1 LNHNV and CDR2 YYDKDF come from the germline V gene (reference sequence). The CDR3 consists of 14 residues. In DNA, the CDR3 is TGTGCCACCAGCAGAGATCAGGGTACCTACGAGCAGTACTTC. Translating it yields CATSRDQGTYEQYF.

Points on this clonotype: This sequence may be a read error, since a much larger clone differs from it by one base. The chain uses TRBV5-4 and TRBJ2-3, with D perhaps TRBD1 or TRBD2 (5 bases each). Germline CDR1 is SGHNT and CDR2 is YYREEE (reference sequence). The CDR3 consists of 16 residues. Here the CDR3 DNA reads TGTGCCAGCGGCTTCAACGGGACGAGAGGTTGGGAGTCGCAGTATTTT. It encodes CASGFNGTRGWESQYF.

This clonotype has a count of ten or more. The chain uses TRBV29-1 and TRBJ1-2; the D is unclear. The V gene's germline CDR1 is SQVTM and CDR2 ANQGSEA. The CDR3 runs 12 residues. Trimming stripped 7 bases from V and 4 bases from J, with 13 bases between. Here the CDR3 reads CSDSDGRYGYTF. CDR3 sequence (DNA): TGCAGCGATTCCGACGGTCGCTATGGCTACACCTTC.

This clonotype was seen repeatedly, ten times or more. The chain couples TRBV5-1 to TRBJ1-1; TRBD1 agrees at 9 bases. The germline V gene has CDR1 SGHRS and CDR2 YFSETQ. Unmatched junction bases numbered 3, after V lost 5 bases and J lost 1 base. The CDR3 runs to 14 residues. The CDR3 protein is CASRRTGENTEAFF. CDR3 DNA sequence: TGCGCCAGCAGACGGACAGGGGAGAACACTGAAGCTTTCTTT.

The chain employs TRBV7-2 and TRBJ2-7, with D uncertain. CDR1 is SGHTA and CDR2 is FQGNSA in the germline V gene. The V gene lost 1 base and the J gene lost 6 bases, with 7 bases spanning the gap. This CDR3 contains 12 residues. The chain's CDR3 is CASSLVRSEQYF. For the CDR3, the DNA is TGTGCCAGCAGCTTAGTCCGATCCGAGCAGTACTTC. Variable domain in full (rest from reference TRBV7-2 and TRBJ2-7): GAGVSQSPSNKVTEKGKDVELRCDPISGHTALYWYRQSLGQGLEFLIYFQGNSAPDKSGLPSDRFSAERTGGSVSTLTIQRTQQEDSAVYLCASSLVRSEQYFGPGTRLTVT.

Regarding this clonotype: This clone may be a read error of a much larger clone one base away. V gene TRBV2 combines with J gene TRBJ1-3, with unresolved D. The CDR3 loop spans 16 amino acids. V dropped 2 bases and J dropped 0 bases, with 11 bases sitting between them. Per germline, CDR1 SNHLY and CDR2 FYNNEI. CDR3 protein: CASSEFSRRSGNTIYF. The DNA of the CDR3 is TGTGCCAGCAGTGAATTCAGCCGGCGCTCTGGAAACACCATATATTTT.

The V and J genes are TRBV11-1 and TRBJ2-1, with TRBD1 matching 10 bases. V was pared by 3 bases and J by 5 bases, with 7 bases of the junction left unmatched. Per germline, CDR1 SGHAT and CDR2 FQDESV (reference sequence). CDR3 length equals 16 residues. CDR3 sequence (DNA): TGTGCCAGCAGCTTGTTGGGACAGGGGTTCAACAATGAGCAGTTCTTC. It yields the protein CASSLLGQGFNNEQFF.

In this sample, this clonotype turned up many times. The J gene is TRBJ1-3, the V gene TRBV4-2; possibly TRBD1 for D (5 bases). This CDR3 is 17 amino acids long. The germline gives CDR1 LGHNA, CDR2 YNFKEQ. Trimming took 4 bases from V and 0 from J, leaving 16 bases between them. CDR3 loop: CASSPHWGRSSGNTIYF. The DNA for the CDR3 is TGTGCCAGCAGCCCTCACTGGGGCAGAAGCTCTGGAAACACCATATATTTT.

This clonotype was seen only a few times. The V gene is TRBV5-1, the J gene TRBJ2-6; 8 nucleotides line up with TRBD1. Germline CDR1 reads SGHRS; CDR2 reads YFSETQ. With V trimmed by 0 bases and J by 2 bases, 4 bases remained unmatched. The CDR3 runs 17 residues. The CDR3 DNA reads as TGCGCCAGCAGCTTGGAGACAGGGGCGACTGGGGCCAACGTCCTGACTTTC. Translation gives CASSLETGATGANVLTF. Full variable domain (rest looked up from reference TRBV5-1 and TRBJ2-6): KAGVTQTPRYLIKTRGQQVTLSCSPISGHRSVSWYQQTPGQGLQFLFEYFSETQRNKGNFPGRFSGRQFSNSRSEMNVSTLELGDSALYLCASSLETGATGANVLTFGAGSRLTVL.

Many counts were recorded for this clonotype. The chain carries TRBV30 and TRBJ1-1, with D hard to call. CDR3 length: 12 amino acids. V lost 3 bases to trimming and J lost 8 bases, with 13 bases between them. Germline CDR1 GTSNPN, CDR2 SVGIG (reference sequence). The CDR3 here is CAWRPPSAEAFF. CDR3 in DNA: TGTGCCTGGAGACCTCCATCCGCCGAAGCTTTCTTT.

This clonotype was observed at least ten times. This CDR3 reads CSAKGVGSASTDTQYF. The CDR3 nucleotides are TGCAGTGCTAAGGGGGTCGGTAGCGCCAGCACAGATACGCAGTATTTT. This rearrangement joins TRBV20-1 to TRBJ2-3; a possible D gene is TRBD1 (6 bases). V was trimmed by 4 bases and J by 0 bases, leaving 17 bases between them. The CDR3 is 16 amino acids. The germline gives CDR1 DFQATT, CDR2 SNEGSKA (reference sequence).